One TCR beta chain is described in this entry. Germline-derived CDR1 and CDR2 are SGDLS and YYNGEE. The CDR3 loop spans 14 amino acids. V lost 4 bases, J lost 4 bases, and 12 bases lay in between. This sample is drawn from a study of T-cell reconstitution after alpha-beta-depleted transplantation in children. Unique molecular identifiers featured in how the TCRbeta library was prepared. TCRdb processed the PCR reads anew with MiXCR; each CDR3 protein has one entry. The sample records about 610,000 distinct CDR3 sequences, 25% to 30% being singletons. The source of this sequence is a boy less than two years old with Wiskott-Aldrich syndrome, due to receive a stem cell transplant. The V and J genes are TRBV9 and TRBJ2-1; D may be TRBD2 (7 bases). Sample: PBMCs, taken before TCRalphabeta/CD19-depleted stem cell transplant. The CDR3 loop reads CASSRGGEYNEQFF. CDR3 DNA sequence: TGTGCCAGCAGCAGGGGGGGGGAGTACAATGAGCAGTTCTTC.